Listed here are 10 T cell receptor beta chains from one sample, sequenced in a study of T cells in Graves' hyperthyroidism and ophthalmopathy. Amplification yielded TCR beta CDR3 regions, with RNA transcripts as the source. HTBI primers drove first-round RT-PCR of the TCR CDR3. TCRdb reprocessed the multiplex PCR reads via MiXCR and lists one record per CDR3 protein. The sample carries some 350,000 distinct CDR3 sequences, approximately 19% recorded once. The sample taken for sequencing was blood. The source is a woman in her late teens or twenties with Graves' hyperthyroidism.

Concerning this clonotype itself: At one end the junction does not follow the germline gene, possibly because of a read error. The genes are TRBV20-1 and TRBJ2-2; D may be TRBD2 (5 bases). This CDR3 is 16 amino acids long. Looked up from germline, CDR1 is DFQATT and CDR2 is SNEGSKA (reference sequence). CDR3: CSARSTGFDGTGDLFF. CDR3 nucleotide sequence: TGCAGTGCTAGATCAACCGGGTTTGATGGCACCGGGGATCTGTTTTTT.

In its sample, this clonotype was seen many times. The rearrangement uses TRBV28 and TRBJ2-1; D unresolved. CDR1 is MDHEN, CDR2 SYDVKM, per germline. Deletions cut 3 bases from V and 5 bases from J, with 8 bases between. This CDR3 is 13 amino acids long. This CDR3 is CASSFIGNNEQFF. The DNA of the CDR3 is TGTGCCAGCAGTTTCATCGGCAACAATGAGCAGTTCTTC.

At least ten counts were recorded for this clonotype. In DNA form, the CDR3 reads TGCGCCAGCAGCTTGGAGGCGGGCGTAGCCAAAAACATTCAGTACTTC. Translated: CASSLEAGVAKNIQYF. V is TRBV5-1 and J is TRBJ2-4, with TRBD2 as a possible D gene (5 bases). V dropped 0 bases and J dropped 0 bases, with 10 bases sitting between them. The CDR3 extends over 16 amino acids. Germline values: CDR1 SGHRS, CDR2 YFSETQ.

This sequence joins TRBV10-3 and TRBJ2-7; 7 bases are shared with TRBD2. This CDR3 has 14 residues. Germline CDR1 ENHRY, CDR2 SYGVKD. The V and J ends lost 3 bases and 4 bases, in that order; junction bases with no gene match: 6. The CDR3 spells CAISDGGEGYEQYF. In nucleotides, the CDR3 is TGTGCCATCAGTGATGGGGGGGAAGGGTACGAGCAGTACTTC.

This chain connects TRBV19 to TRBJ1-5; 12 nucleotides match TRBD1. Germline CDR1 LNHDA, CDR2 SQIVND (reference sequence). The length of the CDR3 is 17 residues. V lost 6 bases and J lost 0; bases outside the gene matches: 6. The CDR3: CASRGTGGGGSNQPQHF. CDR3 sequence (DNA): TGTGCCAGTAGAGGGACAGGGGGCGGAGGTAGCAATCAGCCCCAGCATTTT.

This clonotype was observed at least ten times. The chain couples TRBV2 to TRBJ2-7; 11 bases align to TRBD2. CDR3 length equals 17 residues. Trimming cost V 6 bases and J 0 bases; bases outside gene matches: 10. Germline-derived CDR1 and CDR2 are SNHLY and FYNNEI. As DNA, the CDR3 is TGTGCCAGCAGGGAACCTACTAGCGGGGGCTTCTCCTACGAGCAGTACTTC. It translates to CASREPTSGGFSYEQYF.

This clonotype was counted ten times or more. This clone may be a read error of a much larger clone one base away. The V gene is TRBV20-1, the J gene TRBJ2-4, with no clear D. Germline V gene data show CDR1 as DFQATT and CDR2 as SNEGSKA (reference sequence). CDR3 length equals 12 residues. The CDR3 here is CSALPAKNIKYF. CDR3 bases: TGCAGTGCCCTACCGGCCAAAAACATTAAGTACTTC.

In its sample, this clonotype was seen many times. V usage is TRBV20-1 and J usage is TRBJ2-7; possibly TRBD2 for D (5 bases). Trimming took 1 base from V and 1 from J, leaving 11 bases between them. Germline V CDR1 and CDR2: DFQATT, SNEGSKA (reference sequence). The CDR3 is made up of 14 amino acids. In DNA form, the CDR3 reads TGCAGTGCTAGAGCCTGGACTGGGTCCTACGAGCAGTACTTC. It codes for CSARAWTGSYEQYF.

On this clonotype: One end of the junction is discordant with germline, which a read error may explain. V and J are TRBV15 and TRBJ1-5; D uncertain. The germline V gene encodes CDR1 LNHNV and CDR2 YYDKDF (reference sequence). There are 15 residues in the CDR3. CDR3 amino acids: CATSRDSLGGQPQHF. The CDR3 nucleotides read TGTGCCACCAGCAGAGATTCACTGGGCGGCCAGCCGCAGCATTTT.

This clonotype was counted at least ten times. The chain uses TRBV11-2 and TRBJ2-5; D is perhaps TRBD1 (5 bases). The germline V gene has CDR1 SGHAT and CDR2 FQNNGV. With 4 bases removed from V and 3 bases from J, the gap between germline ends came to 9 bases. The CDR3 has 13 amino acids. The CDR3 sequence: CASSYDRKETQYF. CDR3 DNA sequence: TGTGCCAGCAGCTACGACAGAAAAGAGACCCAGTACTTC.